The clone carrying this T cell receptor (beta chain) occurred a few times. The sample is drawn from a study of T-cell reconstitution after alpha-beta-depleted transplantation in children. Molecular barcoding with unique molecular identifiers was used for the TCRbeta library. Using its own MiXCR run on the PCR reads, TCRdb lists one record per CDR3 protein. The sample has under 350,000 distinct CDR3 sequences; almost 10% are singletons. V lost 2 bases to trimming and J lost 5 bases, with 9 bases between them. This CDR3 has 13 amino acids. The TCR was taken from a human donor who donated a stem cell graft to a child with SCID. The sequenced sample was PBMCs from the stem cell graft donor, obtained from the stem cell graft. This sequence joins TRBV12-3 or TRBV12-4 and TRBJ2-5; D is undetermined. In DNA form, the CDR3 reads TGTGCCAGCAGTTTATCTGGTCGGGAGACCCAGTACTTC. Protein product: CASSLSGRETQYF.